One T cell receptor (beta chain) is described in this entry. Making use of molecular barcodes, quantitative 5'-RACE generated TCR beta libraries. One entry per CDR3 protein, called by TCRdb with MiXCR from the 5' RACE reads. The data hold approximately 250,000 distinct CDR3 sequences, with roughly a third observed a single time. The data derive from a study of CD8 T cells in ankylosing spondylitis. This CDR3 comprises 16 residues. V was clipped by 5 bases and J by 5 bases; unmatched bases: 10. The germline V gene encodes CDR1 SGHTA and CDR2 FQGNSA. The rearrangement uses TRBV7-2 and TRBJ2-1, with TRBD2 matching 9 bases. Sequencing used blood, either unsorted or a sorted T cell fraction (not recorded which). The TCR originated in a male donor with ankylosing spondylitis or in good health (not recorded which). CDR3 region: CASSIQGLAGNNEQFF. DNA for the CDR3: TGTGCCAGCAGCATTCAGGGGCTAGCGGGGAACAATGAGCAGTTCTTC.